The clone carrying this TCR beta chain appeared a few times. Antigen: not known. TCRbeta library preparation incorporated unique molecular identifiers. TCRdb reprocessed the PCR reads via MiXCR and lists one record per CDR3 protein. The sample records 250,000 to 400,000 distinct CDR3 sequences, around 25% being singletons. The record originates from a study of T-cell reconstitution after alpha-beta-depleted transplantation in children. The germline V gene has CDR1 SGHTA and CDR2 FQGTGA. This CDR3 is built from 15 residues. Deletions cut 5 bases from V and 1 base from J, with 12 bases between. Study-level findings and limits: Reports say that about two months after transplant, the alpha-beta T cells came out of several hundred graft clones that had expanded. Certain patients had high TCRbeta diversity at day 60, and it came from recipient T cells and thymic progenitors that survived. Most T-cell counts and diversity one year after the transplant came from T cells that were newly produced.

Sequences were derived from PBMCs, mostly from graft donor cells, sampled 180 days after TCRalphabeta/CD19-depleted stem cell transplant. The chain links TRBV7-3 to TRBJ2-1; D may match TRBD1 or TRBD2 (6 bases each). The sequence derives from a male patient aged 10 to 17 who had a stem cell transplant for acute lymphoblastic leukemia, so the T cells may come from the graft donor. In DNA form, the CDR3 reads TGTGCCAGCAGCCCTACAGGGAGGTCCTACAATGAGCAGTTCTTC. Residues: CASSPTGRSYNEQFF.